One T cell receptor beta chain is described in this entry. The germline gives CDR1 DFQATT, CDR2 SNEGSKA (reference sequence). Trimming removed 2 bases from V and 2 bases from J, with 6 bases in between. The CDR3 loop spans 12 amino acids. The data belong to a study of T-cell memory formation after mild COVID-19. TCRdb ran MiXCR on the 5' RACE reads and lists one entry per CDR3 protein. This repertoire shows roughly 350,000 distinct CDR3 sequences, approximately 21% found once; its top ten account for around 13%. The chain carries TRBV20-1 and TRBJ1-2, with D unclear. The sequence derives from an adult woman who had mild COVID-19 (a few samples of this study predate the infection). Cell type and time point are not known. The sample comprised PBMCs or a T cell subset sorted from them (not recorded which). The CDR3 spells CSARQPNYGYTF. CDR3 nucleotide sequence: TGCAGTGCTAGACAGCCAAACTATGGCTACACCTTC.